The rows below give T cell receptor beta chains drawn from one sample of a study of T-cell memory formation after mild COVID-19. TCRdb re-analysed the 5' RACE reads in MiXCR, keeping a single row per CDR3 protein. The sample carries fewer than 550,000 distinct CDR3 sequences, roughly 20% recorded once. The sequenced sample consisted of PBMCs or a T cell subset sorted from them (not recorded which). These receptors all come from an adult woman who had mild COVID-19 (a few samples of this study predate the infection). Cell type and time point are not known. Each CDR3 is given with its conserved first and last residue. A D gene is named only where the DNA matches it firmly. Clone size is given for some rows only: seen once, a few or many times, or a class if the clone is expanded.

D	J	size	V	DNA	CDR3
NA	TRBJ2-2	few	TRBV4-3	TGCGCCAGCAGCCAAGATCCTCGGGCCACCGGGGAGCTGTTTTTT	CASSQDPRATGELFF
NA	TRBJ1-1	NA	TRBV6-2/TRBV6-3	TGTGCCAGCCTCGACAGATCAATGAACACTGAAGCTTTCTTT	CASLDRSMNTEAFF
NA	TRBJ2-4	NA	TRBV12-3/TRBV12-4	TGTGCCAGCAGCCCCCAGGGCGTTCTGGCCAAAAACATTCAGTACTTC	CASSPQGVLAKNIQYF
TRBD2	TRBJ2-1	few	TRBV29-1	TGCAGCGTTGGGACTAGCGGGGGGGCCGGAGAGCAGTTCTTC	CSVGTSGGAGEQFF
NA	TRBJ1-2	NA	TRBV12-3/TRBV12-4	TGTGCCAGCACCCCATCCCAGAACTATGGCTACACCTTC	CASTPSQNYGYTF
NA	TRBJ1-1	NA	TRBV9	TGTGCCAGCAGCGAATCGGGACGGCTGAACACTGAAGCTTTCTTT	CASSESGRLNTEAFF
NA	TRBJ2-7	NA	TRBV14	TGTGCCAGCAGCCAAGAAGCCACCTCCCGCTACGAGCAGTACTTC	CASSQEATSRYEQYF
NA	TRBJ2-2	NA	TRBV12-3/TRBV12-4	TGTGCCAGCAGTTTCCCAACAACAGAGAGCGCGAACACCGGGGAGCTGTTTTTT	CASSFPTTESANTGELFF
NA	TRBJ2-7	NA	TRBV6-1	TGTGCCAGCAGTGCAGGCAGGACCTACGAGCAGTACTTC	CASSAGRTYEQYF
NA	TRBJ2-3	NA	TRBV7-2	TGTGCCAGCAGATTGGGGTCGAGTCCGGCAGATACGCAGTATTTT	CASRLGSSPADTQYF
NA	TRBJ2-3	few	TRBV20-1	TGCAGTGCTAGAGTCGTGGGCAACACAGATACGCAGTATTTT	CSARVVGNTDTQYF
TRBD2	TRBJ2-1	NA	TRBV20-1	TGCAGTGCTAGAGTAGCGGGGTTCTACAATGAGCAGTTCTTC	CSARVAGFYNEQFF
NA	TRBJ2-7	few	TRBV5-5	TGTGCCAGCAGCTTGGCCTTGACAGGTGCACCCTCCTACGAGCAGTACTTC	CASSLALTGAPSYEQYF
NA	TRBJ2-1	few	TRBV7-9	TGTGCCAGCAGAAGAAGAGCGGGCGAGTCCAGTGAGCAGTTCTTC	CASRRRAGESSEQFF
NA	TRBJ1-1	many	TRBV7-9	TGTGCCAGCAGCTCCCAGCCGGGCACTGAAGCTTTCTTT	CASSSQPGTEAFF
TRBD1	TRBJ1-4	many	TRBV12-3/TRBV12-4	TGTGCCAGCAGCCTCCGACAGGGAGGCGAAAAACTGTTTTTT	CASSLRQGGEKLFF
NA	TRBJ2-2	NA	TRBV12-3/TRBV12-4	TGTGCCAGCATCGCAACAGGGTCCGGGGAGCTGTTTTTT	CASIATGSGELFF
TRBD1	TRBJ1-1	NA	TRBV5-1	TGCGCCAGCAGCTCGGGACAGTCCACTGAAGCTTTCTTT	CASSSGQSTEAFF
NA	TRBJ2-7	NA	TRBV7-2	TGTGCCAGCAGCTGGTTCGGGGCCTACGAGCAGTACTTC	CASSWFGAYEQYF
NA	TRBJ1-6	NA	TRBV2	TGTGCCAGCAGTGAAATAGAGGATTCACCCCTCCACTTT	CASSEIEDSPLHF
TRBD1	TRBJ2-2	many	TRBV5-1	TGCGCCACCATGCCCGGGACAGCCACCGGGGAGCTGTTTTTT	CATMPGTATGELFF
NA	TRBJ2-1	few	TRBV7-2	TGTGCCAGCAGCCTGACTCATGAGTGGGTTCGGGAGCAGTTCTTC	CASSLTHEWVREQFF
NA	TRBJ1-1	once	TRBV2	TGTGCCAGCAGTGAGATTCCGGGGTACACTGAAGCTTTCTTT	CASSEIPGYTEAFF
NA	TRBJ2-3	few	TRBV5-1	TGCGCCAGCGGTGACACCTCTAGCACAGATACGCAGTATTTT	CASGDTSSTDTQYF
NA	TRBJ2-3	NA	TRBV6-6	TGTGCCAGCAGTTACTCGGCCGGGAGAACAGATACGCAGTATTTT	CASSYSAGRTDTQYF
NA	TRBJ2-2	few	TRBV6-2/TRBV6-3	TGTGCCAGCAGCTGGGGACGGGACACCGGGGAGCTGTTTTTT	CASSWGRDTGELFF
TRBD2	TRBJ2-7	few	TRBV27	TGTGCCAGCTGTAGCGGGACTACCTACGAGCAGTACTTC	CASCSGTTYEQYF
TRBD1	TRBJ1-4	few	TRBV5-5	TGTGCCAGCAGCGCGGGACAGGGGCCTAATGAAAAACTGTTTTTT	CASSAGQGPNEKLFF
TRBD1	TRBJ1-4	few	TRBV6-5	TGTGCCAGCAGGCCGGGACAGCTTAATGAAAAACTGTTTTTT	CASRPGQLNEKLFF